A single sample gave rise to the 3 T cell receptor beta chains below, sequenced in a study of blood T cell repertoires in COVID-19. Here immunoSEQ multiplex PCR was the method, and the copy in TCRdb shows in-frame clones only, minus some. The sample yields some 98,000 clones, 75% to 85% seen once. The source material was peripheral blood. Receptor source: a human donor in a cohort sampled during active COVID-19.

The rearrangement joins TRBV27 to TRBJ1-2, with 9 bases fitting TRBD1. J gave up 7 bases and V 4 bases, and 10 bases lay outside the gene matches. CDR3 length: 15 amino acids. Germline V lookup: CDR1 MNHEY, CDR2 SMNVEV (reference sequence). In nucleotides, the CDR3 is TGTGCCAGCAGTTCATACCGGGACAGGGTCTCTGGCTACACCTTC. It translates to CASSSYRDRVSGYTF.

The rearrangement uses TRBV5-1 and TRBJ2-6; TRBD2 might be the D (6 bases). Germline CDR1 and CDR2: SGHRS and YFSETQ. Between the trimmed V and J ends, which lost 3 bases and 1 base, there was a span of 20 bases. The CDR3 extends over 19 amino acids. CDR3 sequence reads: CASSSNQGGLFSGANVLTF. The CDR3 nucleotides are TGCGCCAGCAGCTCCAACCAGGGTGGACTATTTTCTGGGGCCAACGTCCTGACTTTC.

The CDR3: CAISESGVPHEQYF. The CDR3 nucleotides are TGTGCCATCAGTGAGTCCGGGGTACCCCACGAGCAGTACTTC. The gene calls are TRBV10-3 and TRBJ2-7, with D possibly TRBD2 on 5 matching bases. Trimming removed 0 bases from V and 5 bases from J, with 11 bases in between. The V gene's germline CDR1 is ENHRY and CDR2 SYGVKD. The CDR3 is 14 amino acids.